The present TCR beta chain was sequenced within a study of blood T cells in healthy people across ages. Overall study context: Template switching retrieved approximately one barcoded beta molecule for each two T cells.

A second PCR, run for about 7 to 12 cycles, used a sample-barcoded 5' primer plus a J-beta primer mix. A tag from a template-switch adaptor with 12 random nucleotides marked each cDNA molecule. Each CDR3 protein is one row after TCRdb ran MiXCR on the 5' RACE reads. The sample includes under 1,000,000 distinct CDR3 sequences, about 46% of them seen just once. On this clonotype: Antigen unknown. The junction shows a germline mismatch at one end, possibly a read error.

The CDR3 covers 14 residues. Per the germline V gene, CDR1 is MGHRA and CDR2 is YSYEKL. Findings and limits, study-wide: A roughly linear age-dependent decrease characterized TCR beta diversity per million T cells. TCR beta diversity was tightly associated with the proportion of naive T cells.

The TCR sequence derives from a man older than 75 in good health. Sequencing was done on a sample of blood. This chain connects TRBV4-1 to TRBJ2-2, with D hard to call. The CDR3 sequence is CASSQVLLTEELFF. CDR3 coding DNA: TGCGCCAGCAGCCAAGTCTTGTTAACCGAGGAGCTGTTTTTT.